The text below deals with one TCR beta chain. These data belong to a study of blood T cell repertoires in COVID-19. The germline CDR1 and CDR2 sequences are SGHAT and FQNNGV. The CDR3 runs to 15 residues. V lost 5 bases, J lost 1 base, and 6 bases stayed unmatched. Data came from immunoSEQ multiplex PCR; TCRdb stores just in-frame clones and leaves some out. The profile shows around 120,000 clones, roughly 80% of them singletons. The clonotype was recovered from a man aged 65 to 79 with active or convalescent COVID-19. The V gene is TRBV11-2, the J gene TRBJ2-7; TRBD2 aligns across 9 bases. Sequences were obtained from peripheral blood. This chain's CDR3 is CASSPRLADSYEQYF. In DNA form, the CDR3 reads TGTGCCAGCAGCCCAAGACTAGCGGATTCCTACGAGCAGTACTTC.